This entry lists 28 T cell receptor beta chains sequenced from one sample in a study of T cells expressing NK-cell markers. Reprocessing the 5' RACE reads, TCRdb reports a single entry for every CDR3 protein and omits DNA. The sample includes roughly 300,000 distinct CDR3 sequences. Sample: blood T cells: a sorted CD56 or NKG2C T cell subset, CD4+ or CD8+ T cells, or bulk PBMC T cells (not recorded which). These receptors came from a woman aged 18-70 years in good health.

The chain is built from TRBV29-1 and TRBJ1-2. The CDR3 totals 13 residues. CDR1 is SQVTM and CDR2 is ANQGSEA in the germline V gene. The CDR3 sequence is CSVVPNPIYGYTF.

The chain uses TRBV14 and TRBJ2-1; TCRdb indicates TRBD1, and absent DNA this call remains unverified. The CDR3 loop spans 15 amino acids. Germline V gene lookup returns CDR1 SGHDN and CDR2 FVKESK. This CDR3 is CASSRQGNSYNEQFF.

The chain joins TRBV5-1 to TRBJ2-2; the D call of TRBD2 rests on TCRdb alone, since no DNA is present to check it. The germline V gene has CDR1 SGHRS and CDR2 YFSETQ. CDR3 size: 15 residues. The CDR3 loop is CASSWGLAGTGELFF.

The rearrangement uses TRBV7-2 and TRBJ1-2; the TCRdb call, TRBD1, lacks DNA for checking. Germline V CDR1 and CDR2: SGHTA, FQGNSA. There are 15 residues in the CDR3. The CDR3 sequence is CASSRPGTDASGYTF.

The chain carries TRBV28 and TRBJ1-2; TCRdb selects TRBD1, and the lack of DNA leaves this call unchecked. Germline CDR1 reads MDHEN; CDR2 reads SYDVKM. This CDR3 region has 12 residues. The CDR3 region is CAGGSGSYGYTF.

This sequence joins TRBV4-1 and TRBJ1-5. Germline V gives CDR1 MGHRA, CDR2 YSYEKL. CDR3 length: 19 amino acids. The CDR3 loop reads CASSQDNAAGVYSNQPQHF.

This chain's CDR3 is CASSSRDRGSKNIQYF. This sequence joins TRBV7-2 and TRBJ2-4; the TCRdb D gene call, TRBD1, has no DNA to confirm it. Germline V lookup: CDR1 SGHTA, CDR2 FQGNSA. The CDR3 spans 16 residues.

CDR3 in amino acids: CASSLAWRGKGPLWNEQFF. The chain has TRBV7-8 and TRBJ2-1; absent DNA, TCRdb's TRBD2 call cannot be checked. The CDR3 covers 19 residues. Germline-derived CDR1 and CDR2 are SGHVS and FQNEAQ.

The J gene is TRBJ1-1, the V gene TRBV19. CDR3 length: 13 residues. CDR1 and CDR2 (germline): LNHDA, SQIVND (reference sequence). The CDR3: CASSTAGKTEAFF.

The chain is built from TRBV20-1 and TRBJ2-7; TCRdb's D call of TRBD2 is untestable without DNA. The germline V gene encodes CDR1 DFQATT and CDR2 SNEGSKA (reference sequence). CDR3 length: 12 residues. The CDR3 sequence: CSARGRAHEQYF.

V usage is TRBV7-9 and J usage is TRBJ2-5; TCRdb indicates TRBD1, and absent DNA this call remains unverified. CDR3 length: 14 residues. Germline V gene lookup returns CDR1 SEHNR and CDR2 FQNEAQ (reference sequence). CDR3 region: CASSARGRGETQYF.

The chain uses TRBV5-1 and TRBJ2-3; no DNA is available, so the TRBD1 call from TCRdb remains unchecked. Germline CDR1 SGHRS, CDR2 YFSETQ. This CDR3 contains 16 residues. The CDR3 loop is CASSLRGVDRTDTQYF.

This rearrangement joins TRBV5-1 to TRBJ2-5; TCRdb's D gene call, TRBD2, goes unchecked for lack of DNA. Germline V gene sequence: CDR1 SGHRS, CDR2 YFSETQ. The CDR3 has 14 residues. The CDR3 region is CASSLGTSTETQYF.

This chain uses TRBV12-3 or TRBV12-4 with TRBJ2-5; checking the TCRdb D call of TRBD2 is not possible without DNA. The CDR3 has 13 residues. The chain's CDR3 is CASSPSGRETQYF.

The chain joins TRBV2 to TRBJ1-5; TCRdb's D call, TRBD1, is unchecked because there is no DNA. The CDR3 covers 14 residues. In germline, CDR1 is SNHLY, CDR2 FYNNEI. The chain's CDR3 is CASSRTVLDQPQHF.

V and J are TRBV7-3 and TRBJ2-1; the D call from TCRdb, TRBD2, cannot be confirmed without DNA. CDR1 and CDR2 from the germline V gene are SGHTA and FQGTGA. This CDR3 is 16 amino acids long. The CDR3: CASSLRTSGTYNEQFF.

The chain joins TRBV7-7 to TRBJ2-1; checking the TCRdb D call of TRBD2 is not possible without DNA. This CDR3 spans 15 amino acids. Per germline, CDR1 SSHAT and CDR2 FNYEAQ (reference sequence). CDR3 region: CASSAGLSSYNEQFF.

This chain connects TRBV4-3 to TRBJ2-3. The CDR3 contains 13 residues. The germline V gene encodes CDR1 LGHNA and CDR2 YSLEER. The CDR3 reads CASSQEGTDTQYF.

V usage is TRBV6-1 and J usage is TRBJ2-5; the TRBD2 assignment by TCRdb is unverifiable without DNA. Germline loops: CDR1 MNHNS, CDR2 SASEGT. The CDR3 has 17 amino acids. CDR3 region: CASSDRRRGAPRETQYF.

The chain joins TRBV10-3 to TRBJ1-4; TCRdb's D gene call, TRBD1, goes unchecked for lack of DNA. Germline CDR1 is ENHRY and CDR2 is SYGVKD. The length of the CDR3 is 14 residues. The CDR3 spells CAISANRGGEKLFF.

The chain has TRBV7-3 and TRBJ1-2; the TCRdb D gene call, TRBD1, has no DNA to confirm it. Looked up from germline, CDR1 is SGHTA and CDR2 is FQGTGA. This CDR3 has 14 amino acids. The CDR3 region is CASSLSDRGNGYTF.

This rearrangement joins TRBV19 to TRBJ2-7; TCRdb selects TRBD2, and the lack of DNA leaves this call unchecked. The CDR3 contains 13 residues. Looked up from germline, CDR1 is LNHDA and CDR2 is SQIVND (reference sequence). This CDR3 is CASAGTSGIEQYF.

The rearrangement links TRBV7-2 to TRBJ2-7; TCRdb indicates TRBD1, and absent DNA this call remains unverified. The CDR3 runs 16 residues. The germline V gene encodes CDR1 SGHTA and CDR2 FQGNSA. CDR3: CASSLAGTVSSYEQYF.

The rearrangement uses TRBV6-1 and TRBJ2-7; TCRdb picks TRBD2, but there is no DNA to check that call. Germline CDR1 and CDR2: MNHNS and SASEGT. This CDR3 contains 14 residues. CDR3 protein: CASNSGSYSYEQYF.

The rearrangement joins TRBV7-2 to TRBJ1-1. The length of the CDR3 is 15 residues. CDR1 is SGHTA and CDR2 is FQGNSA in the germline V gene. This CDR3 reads CASSFQTVGNTEAFF.

The CDR3 region is CASSEAVNYGYTF. The rearrangement joins TRBV2 to TRBJ1-2. CDR1 SNHLY and CDR2 FYNNEI come from the germline V gene. The CDR3 sequence is 13 residues long.

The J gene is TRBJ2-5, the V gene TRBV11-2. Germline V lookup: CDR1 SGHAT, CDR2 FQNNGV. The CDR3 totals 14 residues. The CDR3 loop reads CASSLIVGGETQYF.

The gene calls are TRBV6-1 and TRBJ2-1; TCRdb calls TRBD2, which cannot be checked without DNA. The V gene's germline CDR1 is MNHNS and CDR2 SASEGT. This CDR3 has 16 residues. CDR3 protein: CASRGLAGDWYNEQFF.